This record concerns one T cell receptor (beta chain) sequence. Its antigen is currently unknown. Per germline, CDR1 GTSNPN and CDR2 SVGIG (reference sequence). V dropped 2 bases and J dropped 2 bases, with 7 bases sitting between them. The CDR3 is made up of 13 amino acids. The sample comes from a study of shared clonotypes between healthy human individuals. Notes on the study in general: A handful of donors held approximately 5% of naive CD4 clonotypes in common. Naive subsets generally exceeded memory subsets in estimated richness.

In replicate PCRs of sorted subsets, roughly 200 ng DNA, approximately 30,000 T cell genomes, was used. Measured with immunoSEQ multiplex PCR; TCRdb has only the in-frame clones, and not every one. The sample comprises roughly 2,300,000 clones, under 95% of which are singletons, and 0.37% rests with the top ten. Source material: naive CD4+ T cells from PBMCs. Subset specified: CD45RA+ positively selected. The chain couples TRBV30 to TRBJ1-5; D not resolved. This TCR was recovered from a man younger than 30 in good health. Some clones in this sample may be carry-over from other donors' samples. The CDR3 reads CAWSLSGNQPQHF. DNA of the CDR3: TGTGCCTGGAGTTTGAGTGGCAATCAGCCCCAGCATTTT.